This note documents a single T cell receptor beta chain sequence. The data were produced by immunoSEQ multiplex PCR, yet TCRdb's version contains in-frame clones alone and is incomplete. The table lists 90,000 to 120,000 clones, about 91% of them singletons, with 6.8% in the top ten. The data belong to a study of blood T cell repertoires in COVID-19. J lost 7 bases, V lost 4 bases, and 6 bases had no gene match. Germline loops: CDR1 KGHDR, CDR2 SFDVKD. This CDR3 is 15 amino acids long. Specimen: peripheral blood. This sequence was found in a man between 50 and 59 years old with active or convalescent COVID-19. The rearrangement links TRBV24-1 to TRBJ1-4, with 9 bases that match TRBD1. The chain's CDR3 is CATSETGTGLEKLFF. CDR3 nucleotide sequence: TGTGCCACCAGTGAAACCGGGACAGGGCTTGAAAAACTGTTTTTT.